This section outlines one TCR beta chain sequence together with its context. Its specific antigen is unknown. No much larger clone exists at a distance of one base, and base qualities are not known. This specimen comes from a study of blood T cell repertoires in COVID-19 (dated by TCRdb to the early 2020s). About the study as a whole: Collaborator samples came from the United States, Italy and Spain and covered acute and convalescent phases of COVID-19. Samples were obtained from the ongoing ImmuneRACE study (first 160 participants) and from over 1,000 subjects provided by 6 global collaborators. The material from the prospective study consisted of cDNA or gDNA derived from T cells, B-cell-depleted T cells, or PBMCs. Deeply sampled blood TCRbeta repertoires from subjects exposed to, actively infected with, or recovered from COVID-19 were included in the dataset. The repertoires were made available in a free public database intended to serve as a resource for research on the immune response to SARS-CoV-2. Nearly every sample came with metadata listing a de-identified subject ID, COVID-19 status, age in years and sex. Where HLA class I and class II types were available, the types were taken from metadata supplied by the sample provider, not from assay-based typing. General conclusions and limits of the study: The amount of clinical and demographic metadata varied by source and participant and was provided uncurated.

TCRbeta CDR3 regions were amplified from genomic DNA using the immunoSEQ Assay, a bias-controlled multiplex PCR. As for the authors' bioinformatics: The number of nucleated cells in each sample was estimated by amplification of reference gene primers within the assay. Sequence reads were collapsed and filtered to measure the absolute abundance of every unique TCRbeta CDR3 rearrangement. For each sample, productive Simpson clonality was calculated as the square root of Simpson's diversity index over productive rearrangements. In its TCRdb copy, this immuneACCESS table keeps in-frame sequences only and misses some clones. Where compared with another copy, unresolved V genes explain less than half of these, and the others have no known cause. V and J calls and clone size are as listed in that table; D and trimming were resolved from the DNA. The sample records over 45,000 clones, 70% to 90% of which are singletons. Of the sample, about 13% is held by the ten largest clones.

The CDR3 covers 12 residues, taking in both the cysteine and the phenylalanine. Only CDR3 DNA remains: 36 bases, in frame from the first base. CDR1 and CDR2, per the germline V gene (reference sequence), are LNHNV and YYDKDF. V loses 8 bases of germline sequence and J loses 5 bases, and the interval between the two ends is 10 bases. Whole blood was collected in K2EDTA tubes by collaborating institutions according to the institutions' own protocols. Collaborator samples were shipped for TCRbeta analysis as frozen whole blood, isolated PBMCs, or DNA extracted from either sample type. Sequencing was done on a sample of peripheral blood. This sequence was found in a woman aged 55-70 years with active COVID-19. The V and J segments used are TRBV15 and TRBJ1-5; TRBD1 is possibly the D segment (6 matching bases). The CDR3 in this case is CATRKGDQPQHF. The DNA sequence is as follows: TGTGCCACCCGCAAGGGGGATCAGCCCCAGCATTTT.